These T cell receptor beta chains were read from a single sample in a study of blood T cells in healthy people across ages. Each CDR3 protein gets one entry after TCRdb re-called the 5' RACE reads with MiXCR. The sample shows 1.5 million to 2 million distinct CDR3 sequences, approximately 30% of them seen only once. Sequencing was done on a sample of blood. These receptors were collected from a woman between 25 and 40 years old in good health. Each CDR3 is given with its conserved first and last residue. The size field is filled for only some rows; it gives once, few, many or a size class.

J: TRBJ2-1; V: TRBV5-6; size: NA; CDR3: CASSLALGTGRSYNEQFF
J: TRBJ2-1; V: TRBV9; size: NA; CDR3: CASSVAGNRAYNEQFF
J: TRBJ1-5; V: TRBV12-3/TRBV12-4; size: NA; CDR3: CASSFGDRDNQPQHF
J: TRBJ2-7; V: TRBV12-3/TRBV12-4; size: NA; CDR3: CASSGQGVRYEQYF
J: TRBJ2-1; V: TRBV5-4; size: few; CDR3: CASSFFGGYNEQFF
J: TRBJ2-1; V: TRBV7-3; size: NA; CDR3: CASRSTGTPNGQFF
J: TRBJ2-7; V: TRBV5-1; size: many; CDR3: CASSLAPRQDGYEQYF
J: TRBJ2-3; V: TRBV7-9; size: few; CDR3: CASSHRDYYTDTQYF
J: TRBJ1-5; V: TRBV10-3; size: many; CDR3: CAISAGGGDQPQHF
J: TRBJ1-2; V: TRBV12-5; size: NA; CDR3: CASAQDRAYGYTF
J: TRBJ2-7; V: TRBV11-2; size: few; CDR3: CASSRNSGAGEQYF
J: TRBJ2-2; V: TRBV6-2/TRBV6-3; size: NA; CDR3: CASSPPGGVTGELFF
J: TRBJ2-1; V: TRBV20-1; size: many; CDR3: CSARSSGRPHLYNEQFF
J: TRBJ2-5; V: TRBV7-2; size: NA; CDR3: CASSLLAVRETQYF
J: TRBJ2-1; V: TRBV4-1; size: many; CDR3: CASSQLPAGILFF
J: TRBJ1-1; V: TRBV20-1; size: few; CDR3: CSAPKGGANTEAFF
J: TRBJ2-6; V: TRBV20-1; size: many; CDR3: CSARDQTVFSGANVLTF
J: TRBJ1-1; V: TRBV19; size: NA; CDR3: CASSIRTGVNTEAFF
J: TRBJ2-3; V: TRBV5-6; size: few; CDR3: CASSGGKALTDTQYF
J: TRBJ2-7; V: TRBV5-1; size: few; CDR3: CASSLAAGIEGYEQYF
J: TRBJ2-7; V: TRBV5-5; size: few; CDR3: CASSLYQWGYEQYF
J: TRBJ2-1; V: TRBV30; size: few; CDR3: CAWQLVPYNEQFF
J: TRBJ2-7; V: TRBV10-2; size: few; CDR3: CASSAGLVNEQYF
J: TRBJ2-5; V: TRBV20-1; size: NA; CDR3: CSASHSGGTQYF
J: TRBJ2-3; V: TRBV6-5; size: few; CDR3: CASSYSTSGDTQYF
J: TRBJ2-2; V: TRBV12-3/TRBV12-4; size: NA; CDR3: CASLTPTGELFF
J: TRBJ1-2; V: TRBV24-1; size: many; CDR3: CATGSGYGYTF
J: TRBJ2-7; V: TRBV20-1; size: many; CDR3: CSARDTSVRPYEQYF
J: TRBJ1-6; V: TRBV28; size: NA; CDR3: CAGRGRSARSSPLHF
J: TRBJ2-3; V: TRBV29-1; size: many; CDR3: CSAPGTGGGTQYF
J: TRBJ2-3; V: TRBV20-1; size: few; CDR3: CSAQDSPSTDTQYF
J: TRBJ2-1; V: TRBV6-2/TRBV6-3; size: few; CDR3: CASSYTAGSYNEQFF
J: TRBJ1-6; V: TRBV6-6; size: many; CDR3: CASSQDGGMLNSPLHF
J: TRBJ1-4; V: TRBV7-9; size: NA; CDR3: CASSPRGGLGEKLFF
J: TRBJ1-6; V: TRBV7-2; size: few; CDR3: CASSHRDSNSPLHF
J: TRBJ1-4; V: TRBV6-5; size: many; CDR3: CASSYGPNEKLFF
J: TRBJ2-5; V: TRBV12-3/TRBV12-4; size: many; CDR3: CASSELSGGTETQYF
J: TRBJ2-2; V: TRBV29-1; size: NA; CDR3: CSGGSNTGELFF
J: TRBJ1-2; V: TRBV30; size: few; CDR3: CAWTFGASSNYGYTF
J: TRBJ2-7; V: TRBV20-1; size: many; CDR3: CSATLAGGSYEQYF
J: TRBJ2-6; V: TRBV5-1; size: many; CDR3: CASSSYGPSSGANVLTF
J: TRBJ1-1; V: TRBV7-9; size: NA; CDR3: CASSPLWATLKIEAFF
J: TRBJ1-1; V: TRBV12-3/TRBV12-4; size: NA; CDR3: CASSPLRGSTEAFF
J: TRBJ1-4; V: TRBV6-1; size: NA; CDR3: CVSNNRGLGEKLFF
J: TRBJ1-1; V: TRBV6-6; size: NA; CDR3: CATKSGVRDTEAFF
J: TRBJ2-7; V: TRBV3-1; size: NA; CDR3: CASSRVRGIEQYF
J: TRBJ2-7; V: TRBV6-2/TRBV6-3; size: many; CDR3: CASSYGLAGGHYEQYF
J: TRBJ2-2; V: TRBV9; size: NA; CDR3: CASSRLAGRPAGELFF
J: TRBJ2-1; V: TRBV6-2/TRBV6-3; size: few; CDR3: CASSYLAGPNEQFF
J: TRBJ1-5; V: TRBV21-1; size: NA; CDR3: CASSKDGSRGGNQPQHF